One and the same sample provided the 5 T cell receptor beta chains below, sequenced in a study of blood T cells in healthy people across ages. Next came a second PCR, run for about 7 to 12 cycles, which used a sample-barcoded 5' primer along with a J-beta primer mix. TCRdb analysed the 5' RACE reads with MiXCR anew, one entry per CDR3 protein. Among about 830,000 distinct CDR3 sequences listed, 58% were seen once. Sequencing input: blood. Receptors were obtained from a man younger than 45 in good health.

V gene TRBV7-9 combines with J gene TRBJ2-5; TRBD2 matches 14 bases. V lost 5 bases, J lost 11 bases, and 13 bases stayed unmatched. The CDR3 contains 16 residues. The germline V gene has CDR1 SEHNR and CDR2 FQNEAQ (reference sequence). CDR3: CASSPVLTGLAGEQYF. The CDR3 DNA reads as TGTGCCAGCAGCCCAGTCCTAACGGGACTAGCGGGAGAGCAGTACTTC.

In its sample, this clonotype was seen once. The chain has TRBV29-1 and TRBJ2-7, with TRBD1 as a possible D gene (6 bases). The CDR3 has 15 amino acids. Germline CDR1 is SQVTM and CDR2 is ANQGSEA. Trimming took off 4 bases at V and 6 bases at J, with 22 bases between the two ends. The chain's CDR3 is CSVVGAGFAPAEQYF. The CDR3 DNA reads TGCAGCGTTGTGGGGGCAGGGTTTGCTCCGGCCGAGCAGTACTTC.

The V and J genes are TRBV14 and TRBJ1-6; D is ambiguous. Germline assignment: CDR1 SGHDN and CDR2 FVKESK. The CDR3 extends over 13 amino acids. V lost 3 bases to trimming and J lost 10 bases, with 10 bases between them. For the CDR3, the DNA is TGTGCCAGCAGCCAGACGAGTGGCTCACCCCTCCACTTT. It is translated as CASSQTSGSPLHF.

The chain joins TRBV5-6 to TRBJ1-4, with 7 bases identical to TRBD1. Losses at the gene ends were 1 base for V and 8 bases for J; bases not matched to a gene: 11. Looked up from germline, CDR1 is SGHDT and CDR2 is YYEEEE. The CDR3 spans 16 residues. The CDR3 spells CASSLRATGTKEKLFF. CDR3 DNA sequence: TGTGCCAGCAGCTTGAGGGCGACAGGGACAAAGGAAAAACTGTTTTTT.

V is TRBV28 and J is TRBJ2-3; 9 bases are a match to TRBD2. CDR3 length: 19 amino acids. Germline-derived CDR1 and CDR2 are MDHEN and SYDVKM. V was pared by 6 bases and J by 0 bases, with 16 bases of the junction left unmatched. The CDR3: CASSTDWQLAGFSTDTQYF. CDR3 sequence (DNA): TGTGCCAGCAGCACCGACTGGCAGCTAGCGGGATTTAGCACAGATACGCAGTATTTT.